These 29 T cell receptor beta chains share one sample of origin, sequenced in a study of blood T cell repertoires in COVID-19. Only in-frame clones appear in the TCRdb table, and some are missing; sequencing was by immunoSEQ multiplex PCR. This sample has about 50,000 clones, with around 83% found just once. Sequenced input: peripheral blood. These receptors all stem from a woman aged 80 or older with acute or convalescent COVID-19.

The chain recombines TRBV2 with TRBJ2-7, with D maybe TRBD1 (6 bases). Germline V CDR1 and CDR2: SNHLY, FYNNEI. V gave up 6 bases and J gave up 3 bases, with 15 bases separating them. CDR3 length: 14 amino acids. The CDR3 region is CASRLGQMLYEQYF. CDR3 bases: TGTGCCAGCAGGCTCGGACAGATGCTCTACGAGCAGTACTTC.

The chain uses TRBV7-2 and TRBJ2-7; D is uncertain. Trimming left V 6 bases short and J 7 bases short, with 16 bases between. This CDR3 contains 13 residues. Germline lookup yields CDR1 SGHTA and CDR2 FQGNSA. CDR3 loop: CASRSDDLGEQYF. The CDR3 DNA reads TGTGCCAGCAGAAGCGACGACCTTGGGGAGCAGTACTTC.

The rearrangement joins TRBV10-3 to TRBJ1-2; tentatively, D is TRBD1 (5 bases). CDR3 length: 13 residues. Germline V gene data show CDR1 as ENHRY and CDR2 as SYGVKD. The ends were cut back, 1 base at V and 10 bases at J, with 13 bases in the middle. The CDR3 nucleotides read TGTGCCATCAGTGAGTGGGGGGTCGGGGACTACACCTTC. It is translated as CAISEWGVGDYTF.

In nucleotides, the CDR3 is TGTGCCAGCAGTTCTCGCTGGACAGGGAATAAACCTGGGGCCAACGTCCTGACTTTC. The encoded protein is CASSSRWTGNKPGANVLTF. The chain uses TRBV27 and TRBJ2-6, with TRBD1 matching over 8 bases. Germline trimming cut 4 bases from V and 2 bases from J; bases unmatched to any gene: 13. The CDR3 is 19 amino acids. Germline V gives CDR1 MNHEY, CDR2 SMNVEV (reference sequence).

This clone has a handful of counts. The chain links TRBV30 to TRBJ1-2, with D unclear. V was trimmed by 4 bases and J by 8 bases, leaving 14 bases between them. The length of the CDR3 is 12 residues. CDR1 GTSNPN and CDR2 SVGIG come from the germline V gene (reference sequence). In nucleotides, the CDR3 is TGTGCCTGGATGGCGGCGTACGAAGGCTACACCTTC. It is translated as CAWMAAYEGYTF.

The chain links TRBV5-8 to TRBJ1-1; TRBD1 matches 7 bases. V dropped 3 bases and J dropped 11; count of bases not matched to a gene: 10. Per the germline V gene, CDR1 is SGHTS and CDR2 is YDEGEE. The CDR3 spans 13 residues. The DNA for the CDR3 is TGTGCCAGCAGCTCGGGACAGTCCTTCGCCGCTTTCTTT. This gives the protein CASSSGQSFAAFF.

About this clone: Other DNA sequences of this sample code for an identical CDR3. V is TRBV15 and J is TRBJ2-7; TRBD2 might be the D (6 bases). Germline-derived CDR1 and CDR2 are LNHNV and YYDKDF (reference sequence). This CDR3 has 13 amino acids. Trimming removed 5 bases at V and 6 bases at J, with 14 bases between. CDR3 nucleotides: TGTGCCACCAGCGGGGGGTTCCAGGGCGAGCAGTACTTC. Its protein is CATSGGFQGEQYF.

This chain uses TRBV5-1 with TRBJ1-6; 11 bases fit TRBD1. Per germline, CDR1 SGHRS and CDR2 YFSETQ. J gave up 9 bases and V 3 bases, and 5 bases lay outside the gene matches. The CDR3 length is 15 residues. CDR3 amino acids: CASSSGQGGTSPLHF. The DNA of the CDR3 is TGCGCCAGCAGCTCGGGACAGGGGGGTACTTCACCCCTCCACTTT.

The chain is built from TRBV5-6 and TRBJ2-3; 8 bases match TRBD1. J lost 3 bases, V lost 4 bases, and 7 bases had no gene match. The germline V gene has CDR1 SGHDT and CDR2 YYEEEE. The CDR3 is 15 residues long. The CDR3 spells CASSPGTGRTDTQYF. The CDR3 DNA reads TGTGCCAGCAGCCCGGGGACAGGAAGAACAGATACGCAGTATTTT.

The rearrangement links TRBV18 to TRBJ1-4, with 8 bases aligning to TRBD1. The CDR3 covers 15 residues. V lost 3 bases and J lost 8; bases outside the gene matches: 8. Germline values: CDR1 KGHSH, CDR2 LQKENI. CDR3 in DNA: TGTGCCAGCTCACCGACCCAGGGGGCTGGGGAAAAACTGTTTTTT. Protein sequence: CASSPTQGAGEKLFF.

This chain uses TRBV27 with TRBJ1-6; D is possibly TRBD1 (6 bases). The CDR3 is 16 residues long. V lost 3 bases and J 6 bases, leaving 15 bases between the germline ends. Germline loops: CDR1 MNHEY, CDR2 SMNVEV (reference sequence). This chain's CDR3 is CASSLLGALGNSPLHF. CDR3 bases: TGTGCCAGCAGTTTGTTGGGGGCGCTGGGTAATTCACCCCTCCACTTT.

The genes are TRBV7-7 and TRBJ1-2, with D possibly being TRBD1 (5 bases). Germline-derived CDR1 and CDR2 are SSHAT and FNYEAQ (reference sequence). This CDR3 is 13 amino acids long. CDR3 in DNA: TGTGCTATCGGGGGTGGCCCTGATCGGGGCTACACCTTC. This gives the protein CAIGGGPDRGYTF.

The chain couples TRBV4-1 to TRBJ1-6, with 7 bases matching TRBD1. The germline V gene encodes CDR1 MGHRA and CDR2 YSYEKL. Trimming took 2 bases from V and 5 from J; bases not matched to a gene: 6. This CDR3 has 16 amino acids. The CDR3 DNA reads TGCGCCAGCAGCCAACTTAAGGGGACAGATAATTCACCCCTCCACTTT. It translates to CASSQLKGTDNSPLHF.

The sample holds a few counts of this clone. The chain recombines TRBV7-8 with TRBJ2-7; D gene uncertain. This CDR3 region has 11 residues. Germline V gene data show CDR1 as SGHVS and CDR2 as FQNEAQ. Deletions cut 5 bases from V and 6 bases from J, with 8 bases between. The CDR3: CASSLSREQYF. The CDR3 DNA is TGTGCCAGCAGCCTCTCCCGCGAGCAGTACTTC. Together with reference TRBV7-8 and TRBJ2-7, the CDR3 gives the full variable domain: GAGVSQSPRYKVAKRGQDVALRCDPISGHVSLFWYQQALGQGPEFLTYFQNEAQLDKSGLPSDRFFAERPEGSVSTLKIQRTQQEDSAVYLCASSLSREQYFGPGTRLTVT.

Of note for this clone: At one end, the junction sequence differs from germline, possibly due to a read error. V gene TRBV12-3 or TRBV12-4 combines with J gene TRBJ2-6; D ambiguous. This CDR3 is built from 13 residues. CDR3 sequence: CAGRASGANVLTF. The DNA of the CDR3 is TGTGCCGGCAGAGCCTCTGGGGCCAACGTCCTGACTTTC.

This clone appeared once. The J gene is TRBJ2-7, the V gene TRBV28; 10 bases fit TRBD1. The CDR3 length is 19 residues. Germline CDR1 MDHEN, CDR2 SYDVKM. The ends lost 8 bases at V and 1 base at J; junction bases unmatched: 20. The CDR3 DNA sequence: TGTGCCAGCCTCCTGAGGGACAGGGGCGCGCGTAGCTCGTCCTACGAGCAGTACTTC. Its protein is CASLLRDRGARSSSYEQYF.

V usage is TRBV5-1 and J usage is TRBJ1-6; 11 bases agree with TRBD1. Losses at the gene ends were 3 bases for V and 11 bases for J; bases not matched to a gene: 16. CDR1 is SGHRS, CDR2 YFSETQ, per germline. The CDR3 extends over 18 amino acids. In DNA, the CDR3 is TGCGCCAGCAGCTCGGGACAGGGGGGATTAGGTAGTCGCCCACCCCTCCACTTT. It encodes CASSSGQGGLGSRPPLHF.

The chain combines TRBV25-1 with TRBJ1-1; 8 bases match TRBD1. V gave up 3 bases and J gave up 6 bases; unmatched junction bases: 12. The CDR3 runs to 16 residues. Germline assignment: CDR1 MGHDK and CDR2 SYGVNS. The CDR3 nucleotides are TGTGCCAGCAGTGACGCCAGACAGGGGATAGGGGCTGAAGCTTTCTTT. Amino acids: CASSDARQGIGAEAFF.

The V call is TRBV18, the J call TRBJ1-2; 8 bases align to TRBD1. CDR3 length: 15 amino acids. Germline trimming cut 6 bases from V and 0 bases from J; bases unmatched to any gene: 6. Germline CDR1 KGHSH, CDR2 LQKENI. The CDR3 nucleotides read TGTGCCAGCTCTAGTTCGACAGGGGCTAACTATGGCTACACCTTC. Translating gives CASSSSTGANYGYTF.

CDR3 DNA sequence: TGTGCCAGCAGGGGACAGGACCCGAATGAGCAGTTCTTC. Amino acid sequence: CASRGQDPNEQFF. The genes are TRBV7-9 and TRBJ2-1; 8 bases are a match to TRBD1. V shed 6 bases, J shed 7 bases, and the junction held 5 bases outside the gene matches. The CDR3 runs to 13 residues. CDR1 and CDR2 from the germline V gene are SEHNR and FQNEAQ (reference sequence).

The V call is TRBV13, the J call TRBJ2-7; D is unresolved. In germline, CDR1 is PRHDT, CDR2 FYEKMQ (reference sequence). V was cut by 5 bases and J by 0 bases, with 8 bases left in between. The CDR3 contains 13 residues. Written as DNA, the CDR3 is TGTGCCAGCAGCGCAGCGAGCTCCTACGAGCAGTACTTC. It yields the protein CASSAASSYEQYF.

The genes are TRBV19 and TRBJ1-1; TRBD1 is a possible D gene (6 bases). V was cut by 4 bases and J by 1 base, with 13 bases left in between. This CDR3 is built from 15 residues. Germline CDR1 and CDR2: LNHDA and SQIVND (reference sequence). This CDR3 reads CASSNSGHTNTEAFF. CDR3 DNA: TGTGCCAGTAGTAATTCGGGACACACGAACACTGAAGCTTTCTTT.

The chain is built from TRBV7-8 and TRBJ1-1; D might be TRBD1 (5 bases). The CDR3 sequence is 17 residues long. Germline values: CDR1 SGHVS, CDR2 FQNEAQ. The ends were cut back, 9 bases at V and 0 bases at J, with 23 bases in the middle. The CDR3 nucleotides read TGTGCCAGTACCTATGCAGGGTATGTAGGAATGAACACTGAAGCTTTCTTT. Protein: CASTYAGYVGMNTEAFF.

Notes on this clone: An end of the junction differs from the germline gene, which may be a read error. V and J are TRBV7-7 and TRBJ2-6; D possibly corresponds to TRBD1 (5 bases). Per the germline V gene, CDR1 is SSHAT and CDR2 is FNYEAQ (reference sequence). There are 15 residues in the CDR3. The CDR3 coding sequence is TGTGCTAGCAGCTCCGACAGATCTGGGGCCAACGTCCTGACTTTC. Translating it yields CASSSDRSGANVLTF.

The J gene is TRBJ2-1, the V gene TRBV24-1, with 7 bases identical to TRBD2. V trimming: 3 bases; J trimming: 12 bases; junction bases outside the gene matches: 4. The CDR3 loop spans 12 amino acids. The germline V gene has CDR1 KGHDR and CDR2 SFDVKD. CDR3 region: CATSDEGGGQFF. In DNA form, the CDR3 reads TGTGCCACCAGTGATGAGGGCGGGGGGCAGTTCTTC.

V usage is TRBV10-3 and J usage is TRBJ2-2; 9 positions agree with TRBD2. Per germline, CDR1 ENHRY and CDR2 SYGVKD. The V gene end was trimmed by 4 bases and the J gene end by 4 bases; junction bases not matched to a gene: 4. The CDR3 extends over 15 amino acids. In nucleotides, the CDR3 is TGTGCCATCAGTGCGACTAGCGGATTCACCGGGGAGCTGTTTTTT. As protein: CAISATSGFTGELFF.

This clone appeared once. This chain links TRBV5-4 with TRBJ2-7; D is possibly TRBD2 (5 bases). This CDR3 is built from 11 residues. With 3 bases removed from V and 9 bases from J, the gap between germline ends came to 10 bases. From germline, CDR1 is SGHNT and CDR2 YYREEE (reference sequence). The CDR3 coding sequence is TGTGCCAGCAGCTCCGAAGGGAGGCAGTACTTC. Protein product: CASSSEGRQYF. Filled out from reference TRBV5-4 and TRBJ2-7, the complete variable domain reads ETGVTQSPTHLIKTRGQQVTLRCSSQSGHNTVSWYQQALGQGPQFIFQYYREEENGRGNFPPRFSGLQFPNYSSELNVNALELDDSALYLCASSSEGRQYFGPGTRLTVT.

CDR3 region: CASSAGQMNTEAFF. CDR3 DNA: TGTGCCAGCAGCGCGGGACAGATGAACACTGAAGCTTTCTTT. The chain links TRBV11-1 to TRBJ1-1; 7 bases agree with TRBD1. V was pared by 5 bases and J by 0 bases, with 3 bases of the junction left unmatched. This CDR3 is 14 amino acids long. Germline lookup yields CDR1 SGHAT and CDR2 FQDESV (reference sequence).

CDR3 nucleotide sequence: TGCAGCGTTGGGTTAGGACAGGGGTACCCTGAAGCTTTCTTT. This sequence encodes CSVGLGQGYPEAFF. V is TRBV29-1 and J is TRBJ1-1, with 9 bases identical to TRBD1. The germline CDR1 and CDR2 sequences are SQVTM and ANQGSEA. The CDR3 covers 14 residues. Trimming removed 4 bases from V and 6 bases from J; junction bases left unmatched: 9.